This is a list of T cell receptor beta chains from one sample in a study of blood T cell repertoires in COVID-19. Method: immunoSEQ multiplex PCR; TCRdb's copy keeps in-frame clones and lacks some. The sample holds about 87,000 clones, roughly 83% seen once. Material: peripheral blood. The receptors come from a human donor in a cohort sampled during active COVID-19. Each CDR3 is given with its conserved first and last residue. Fields, in order: CDR3 protein, CDR3 DNA, V gene, J gene, clone size, D gene. D genes are given only for firm matches. The listing skips clone size in some rows; elsewhere it reads once, few, many or a size class.

CDR3aa: CASSLAGRGFSFTTDTQYF
CDR3nt: TGTGCCAGCAGCTTAGCGGGTCGGGGTTTTTCCTTTACCACAGATACGCAGTATTTT
v_gene: TRBV7-2
j_gene: TRBJ2-3
abundance: .
d_gene: .

CDR3aa: CASRSSREFGDTQYF
CDR3nt: TGTGCCAGCAGATCTTCGCGGGAGTTCGGAGATACGCAGTATTTT
v_gene: TRBV28
j_gene: TRBJ2-3
abundance: .
d_gene: TRBD2

CDR3aa: CASSSGTARPEQFF
CDR3nt: TGTGCCAGCAGTTCCGGGACAGCACGTCCGGAGCAGTTCTTC
v_gene: TRBV7-2
j_gene: TRBJ2-1
abundance: once
d_gene: TRBD1

CDR3aa: CASSQDVQGARRNTIYF
CDR3nt: TGTGCCAGCAGCCAAGATGTCCAGGGGGCCCGGAGAAACACCATATATTTT
v_gene: TRBV14
j_gene: TRBJ1-3
abundance: .
d_gene: TRBD1

CDR3aa: CASSPPTGGVNGYTF
CDR3nt: TGTGCCAGCAGTCCCCCCACAGGGGGCGTTAATGGCTACACCTTC
v_gene: TRBV28
j_gene: TRBJ1-2
abundance: .
d_gene: TRBD1

CDR3aa: CASSQELGQSQETQYF
CDR3nt: TGCGCCAGCAGCCAAGAGTTAGGACAGAGCCAAGAGACCCAGTACTTC
v_gene: TRBV4-3
j_gene: TRBJ2-5
abundance: .
d_gene: .

CDR3aa: CSASSGTGRYF
CDR3nt: TGCAGTGCTAGCTCCGGGACCGGGAGATACTTC
v_gene: TRBV20-1
j_gene: TRBJ2-7
abundance: .
d_gene: .

CDR3aa: CATSSGVAGGLLTGELFF
CDR3nt: TGTGCCACCAGCAGCGGGGTAGCGGGGGGCCTCCTCACCGGGGAGCTGTTTTTT
v_gene: TRBV15
j_gene: TRBJ2-2
abundance: .
d_gene: TRBD2

CDR3aa: CASSLAGIGLDTQYF
CDR3nt: TGCGCCAGCTCGTTAGCCGGGATTGGTTTGGATACGCAGTATTTT
v_gene: TRBV5-1
j_gene: TRBJ2-3
abundance: few
d_gene: .

CDR3aa: CASSQSGVVGTQYF
CDR3nt: TGCGCCAGCAGCCAATCCGGGGTAGTGGGGACCCAGTACTTC
v_gene: TRBV4-3
j_gene: TRBJ2-5
abundance: .
d_gene: .

CDR3aa: CASSLDNSGNTIYF
CDR3nt: TGTGCCAGCAGCCTAGACAACTCTGGAAACACCATATATTTT
v_gene: TRBV7-2
j_gene: TRBJ1-3
abundance: few
d_gene: .

CDR3aa: CASSLGTVNGPQHF
CDR3nt: TGTGCCAGCAGCTTAGGGACAGTCAACGGGCCCCAGCATTTT
v_gene: TRBV7-2
j_gene: TRBJ1-5
abundance: .
d_gene: .

CDR3aa: CASSLGRLAGVGGTDTQYF
CDR3nt: TGTGCCAGCAGCTTGGGGAGGCTAGCGGGAGTAGGTGGCACAGATACGCAGTATTTT
v_gene: TRBV7-2
j_gene: TRBJ2-3
abundance: .
d_gene: TRBD2

CDR3aa: CASSQPGFYGYTF
CDR3nt: TGTGCCAGCAGCCAACCAGGGTTCTATGGCTACACCTTC
v_gene: TRBV4-2
j_gene: TRBJ1-2
abundance: .
d_gene: .

CDR3aa: CASSYGTSGSYEQYF
CDR3nt: TGCGCCAGCAGCTATGGGACTAGCGGGAGCTACGAGCAGTACTTC
v_gene: TRBV4-3
j_gene: TRBJ2-7
abundance: .
d_gene: TRBD2

CDR3aa: CAWSLASGSYNEQFF
CDR3nt: TGTGCCTGGAGCCTGGCTAGCGGGAGCTACAATGAGCAGTTCTTC
v_gene: TRBV30
j_gene: TRBJ2-1
abundance: .
d_gene: TRBD2

CDR3aa: CATSMRRSTEQFF
CDR3nt: TGTGCCACCAGTATGAGGCGCTCAACGGAGCAGTTCTTC
v_gene: TRBV15
j_gene: TRBJ2-1
abundance: .
d_gene: .

CDR3aa: CASSYSVTTLYGYTF
CDR3nt: TGTGCCAGCAGTTACTCGGTTACAACGCTCTATGGCTACACCTTC
v_gene: TRBV6-6
j_gene: TRBJ1-2
abundance: .
d_gene: .

CDR3aa: CASRVQGGPYEQYF
CDR3nt: TGCGCCAGCAGAGTCCAGGGGGGCCCCTACGAGCAGTACTTC
v_gene: TRBV5-1
j_gene: TRBJ2-7
abundance: once
d_gene: .

CDR3aa: CASSEGTSGSSYNEQFF
CDR3nt: TGTGCCAGCAGTGAGGGGACTAGCGGCAGCTCCTACAATGAGCAGTTCTTC
v_gene: TRBV2
j_gene: TRBJ2-1
abundance: .
d_gene: TRBD2

CDR3aa: CASGQGDTNYGYTF
CDR3nt: TGTGCCAGCGGACAGGGGGACACTAACTATGGCTACACCTTC
v_gene: TRBV18
j_gene: TRBJ1-2
abundance: .
d_gene: TRBD1

CDR3aa: CASSYSPVNTEAFF
CDR3nt: TGTGCCAGCAGTTACTCCCCCGTGAACACTGAAGCTTTCTTT
v_gene: TRBV6-5
j_gene: TRBJ1-1
abundance: .
d_gene: .

CDR3aa: CASRRQGVVGELFF
CDR3nt: TGTGCCAGCAGAAGGCAGGGGGTTGTCGGGGAGCTGTTTTTT
v_gene: TRBV11-2
j_gene: TRBJ2-2
abundance: .
d_gene: TRBD1

CDR3aa: CASSIRTGHYNEQFF
CDR3nt: TGCGCCAGCAGCATAAGGACAGGGCATTACAATGAGCAGTTCTTC
v_gene: TRBV5-1
j_gene: TRBJ2-1
abundance: .
d_gene: TRBD1

CDR3aa: CASSNKREAKNIQYF
CDR3nt: TGTGCCAGTAGTAATAAGCGGGAGGCCAAAAACATTCAGTACTTC
v_gene: TRBV19
j_gene: TRBJ2-4
abundance: few
d_gene: TRBD2

CDR3aa: CASSLAGQFYTEAFF
CDR3nt: TGTGCCAGCAGCTTGGCGGGACAGTTTTACACTGAAGCTTTCTTT
v_gene: TRBV5-6
j_gene: TRBJ1-1
abundance: .
d_gene: TRBD1

CDR3aa: CASSHSGVTDTQYF
CDR3nt: TGCGCCAGCAGCCATTCGGGAGTCACAGATACGCAGTATTTT
v_gene: TRBV5-1
j_gene: TRBJ2-3
abundance: .
d_gene: .

CDR3aa: CASSIDGGAPYEQYF
CDR3nt: TGTGCCAGTAGTATAGATGGGGGGGCGCCCTACGAGCAGTACTTC
v_gene: TRBV19
j_gene: TRBJ2-7
abundance: .
d_gene: .

CDR3aa: CAWKRPRVAKNIQYF
CDR3nt: TGTGCCTGGAAACGTCCCAGGGTAGCCAAAAACATTCAGTACTTC
v_gene: TRBV30
j_gene: TRBJ2-4
abundance: .
d_gene: .

CDR3aa: CASSLAASGGGYEQYF
CDR3nt: TGTGCCAGCAGCTTAGCGGCTAGCGGGGGCGGTTACGAGCAGTACTTC
v_gene: TRBV7-8
j_gene: TRBJ2-7
abundance: .
d_gene: TRBD2

CDR3aa: CASSQDGPRTEAFF
CDR3nt: TGCGCCAGCAGCCAAGATGGGCCCAGGACTGAAGCTTTCTTT
v_gene: TRBV4-1
j_gene: TRBJ1-1
abundance: .
d_gene: .

CDR3aa: CATSQGARYEQYF
CDR3nt: TGTGCCACGTCACAGGGGGCTAGATACGAGCAGTACTTC
v_gene: TRBV6-5
j_gene: TRBJ2-7
abundance: .
d_gene: TRBD1